This T cell receptor beta chain was profiled in a study of T cells after yellow fever vaccination. Study-wide results and limits: Repertoires sorted by FACS could include abundant clonotypes that are contaminants from the bulk population. Primary-vaccination clones mostly resurfaced post-booster (96% CD4, roughly 90% CD8). Though it reached lower strength, the secondary response hit its peak faster, day 5 versus 15.

Trimming pared 7 bases from V and 5 bases from J, leaving 14 bases between. Per the germline V gene, CDR1 is SQVTM and CDR2 is ANQGSEA. The CDR3 has 13 residues. From the 5' RACE reads, TCRdb called clonotypes with MiXCR, one entry per CDR3 protein. Among over 150,000 distinct CDR3 sequences, approximately 6.2% were seen once, and the ten largest hold less than 3%. This clonotype was seen a few times. Its antigen is still unknown. The clonotype comes from a man between 18 and 35 years old who received the YFV17D yellow fever vaccine. This chain links TRBV29-1 with TRBJ1-4; D is uncertain. This sample comprised CD4+ T cells sorted from PBMCs, obtained on the day of the first yellow fever vaccination. CDR3 in amino acids: CSARTLPNEKLFF. CDR3 DNA: TGCAGCGCCAGGACCCTCCCAAATGAAAAACTGTTTTTT.